These 11 T cell receptor beta chains originate from one sample sequenced in a study of T-cell memory formation after mild COVID-19. TCRdb ran MiXCR on the 5' RACE reads and lists one entry per CDR3 protein. The data hold 250,000 to 300,000 distinct CDR3 sequences, with 15% to 20% observed a single time. The specimen was PBMCs or a T cell subset sorted from them (not recorded which). The receptors were sampled from a man aged 18 to 30 who had mild COVID-19 (a few samples of this study predate the infection). Cell type and time point are not known.

V and J are TRBV18 and TRBJ1-1; 8 nucleotides align to TRBD1. Per germline, CDR1 KGHSH and CDR2 LQKENI. The CDR3 sequence is 14 residues long. Trimming removed 8 bases from V and 5 bases from J; junction bases left unmatched: 10. In nucleotides, the CDR3 is TGTGCCAGCCATAAGGACAGGGCTGATACTGAAGCTTTCTTT. It is translated as CASHKDRADTEAFF.

The V gene is TRBV20-1, the J gene TRBJ2-1, with 11 bases aligning to TRBD2. Trimming at V came to 6 bases and at J to 3 bases, leaving 7 bases not matched to a gene. Germline V lookup: CDR1 DFQATT, CDR2 SNEGSKA (reference sequence). This CDR3 spans 15 amino acids. The CDR3 sequence: CSAATSGGFYNEQFF. Written as DNA, the CDR3 is TGCAGTGCAGCTACTAGCGGGGGTTTCTACAATGAGCAGTTCTTC.

The CDR3 protein is CASSQHHPEAFF. CDR3 sequence (DNA): TGTGCCAGCAGCCAACATCATCCTGAAGCTTTCTTT. V and J are TRBV14 and TRBJ1-1, with D unclear. Looked up from germline, CDR1 is SGHDN and CDR2 is FVKESK. The CDR3 is made up of 12 amino acids. The V end was cut by 2 bases, the J end by 6 bases, with 7 bases between.

The chain uses TRBV9 and TRBJ2-3; D uncertain. CDR1 SGDLS and CDR2 YYNGEE come from the germline V gene. The germline V and J ends were trimmed by 2 bases and 0 bases, with 7 bases remaining between them. This CDR3 spans 14 amino acids. For the CDR3, the DNA is TGTGCCAGCAGCGTTTCCCCTAGCACAGATACGCAGTATTTT. Protein product: CASSVSPSTDTQYF.

This clonotype was observed a handful of times. This chain joins TRBV7-6 and TRBJ2-2, with D unclear. Looked up from germline, CDR1 is SGHVS and CDR2 is FNYEAQ. The CDR3 contains 13 residues. V lost 5 bases and J 6 bases, leaving 10 bases between the germline ends. Written as DNA, the CDR3 is TGTGCCAGCAGCGCCAACTGGGCCGGGGAGCTGTTTTTT. It codes for CASSANWAGELFF. The variable domain in full, with the rest retrieved from reference TRBV7-6 and TRBJ2-2, is GAGVSQSPRYKVTKRGQDVALRCDPISGHVSLYWYRQALGQGPEFLTYFNYEAQQDKSGLPNDRFSAERPEGSISTLTIQRTEQRDSAMYRCASSANWAGELFFGEGSRLTVL.

In its sample, this clonotype was seen many times. The chain links TRBV7-2 to TRBJ2-3; the D gene is possibly TRBD2 (5 bases). This CDR3 has 12 amino acids. Trimming took 4 bases from V and 10 from J, leaving 12 bases between them. In germline, CDR1 is SGHTA, CDR2 FQGNSA. The CDR3 nucleotides are TGTGCCAGCAGCTCCACTAGTCCTCCGCAGTATTTT. Protein product: CASSSTSPPQYF.

The table lists this clonotype with a few counts. This chain connects TRBV29-1 to TRBJ2-5; D is undetermined. V was shortened by 7 bases and J by 0 bases, with 18 bases between the two germline ends. This CDR3 spans 15 amino acids. The germline V gene has CDR1 SQVTM and CDR2 ANQGSEA. CDR3 coding DNA: TGCAGCGGCCGGACCAGCGTAAGGTACCAAGAGACCCAGTACTTC. Translating gives CSGRTSVRYQETQYF.

The V call is TRBV4-1, the J call TRBJ2-3, with 14 bases that match TRBD2. The J segment lost 5 bases and the V segment lost 3 bases, leaving 1 base of the junction unmatched. Germline values: CDR1 MGHRA, CDR2 YSYEKL. The CDR3 contains 15 residues. CDR3 DNA sequence: TGCGCCAGCAGCCAGGGACTAGCGGGGGTAGATACGCAGTATTTT. Translating it yields CASSQGLAGVDTQYF.

The chain employs TRBV29-1 and TRBJ2-4, with 8 bases lining up with TRBD2. The V gene's germline CDR1 is SQVTM and CDR2 ANQGSEA. With V trimmed by 6 bases and J by 0 bases, 7 bases remained unmatched. The CDR3 sequence is 15 residues long. The CDR3 DNA reads TGCAGCGTCGGGGGGGGGCTTCTAGCCAAAAACATTCAGTACTTC. Residues: CSVGGGLLAKNIQYF.

There are a few counts of this clonotype. The chain joins TRBV7-9 to TRBJ2-1; D remains unclear. V shed 5 bases and J shed 11 bases, with 7 bases lying between them. CDR1 and CDR2 from the germline V gene are SEHNR and FQNEAQ (reference sequence). The CDR3 is 10 residues long. The CDR3 here is CASSPRQQFF. In DNA, the CDR3 is TGTGCCAGCAGCCCTCGGCAGCAGTTCTTC.

This clonotype has more than one count but fewer than ten. V gene TRBV7-9 combines with J gene TRBJ2-6, with 7 bases fitting TRBD1. CDR1 and CDR2 from the germline V gene are SEHNR and FQNEAQ (reference sequence). The CDR3 sequence is 18 residues long. J was trimmed by 4 bases and V by 6 bases; bases with no gene match: 15. The CDR3 DNA reads TGTGCCAGCAGGGGTCCGGGACAGCGATCTGCGGGGGCCAACGTCCTGACTTTC. Protein product: CASRGPGQRSAGANVLTF. The full variable domain, rest sourced from reference TRBV7-9 and TRBJ2-6, is DTGVSQNPRHKITKRGQNVTFRCDPISEHNRLYWYRQTLGQGPEFLTYFQNEAQLEKSRLLSDRFSAERPKGSFSTLEIQRTEQGDSAMYLCASRGPGQRSAGANVLTFGAGSRLTVL.